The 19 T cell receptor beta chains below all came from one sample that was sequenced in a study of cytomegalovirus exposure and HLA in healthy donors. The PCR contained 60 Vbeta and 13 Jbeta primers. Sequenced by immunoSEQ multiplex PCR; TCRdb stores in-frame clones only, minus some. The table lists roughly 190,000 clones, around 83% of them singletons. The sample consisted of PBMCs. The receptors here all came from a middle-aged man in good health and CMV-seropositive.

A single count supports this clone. The CDR3: CASSLDRGRGNEQFF. The CDR3 region has the DNA TGTGCCAGCAGCCTTGACAGGGGGCGCGGCAATGAGCAGTTCTTC. The chain joins TRBV5-4 to TRBJ2-1, with TRBD1 identical over 10 bases. Germline V gene sequence: CDR1 SGHNT, CDR2 YYREEE (reference sequence). V shed 4 bases, J shed 6 bases, and the junction held 7 bases outside the gene matches. The CDR3 runs 15 residues.

In DNA, the CDR3 is TGTGCCAGCAGCACGGGACAGAACACCGGGGAGCTGTTTTTT. Translation: CASSTGQNTGELFF. The chain joins TRBV7-2 to TRBJ2-2; possibly TRBD1 for D (6 bases). The CDR3 spans 14 residues. V lost 5 bases and J 1 base, leaving 8 bases between the germline ends. Germline-derived CDR1 and CDR2 are SGHTA and FQGNSA.

The CDR3 loop reads CASSRQGTYEQYF. For the CDR3, the DNA is TGTGCCAGCTCAAGACAGGGTACCTACGAGCAGTACTTC. The V gene is TRBV18, the J gene TRBJ2-5; TRBD1 matches 7 bases. The DNA matches TRBJ2-7 better at its end, which makes the J call doubtful. This CDR3 contains 13 residues. CDR1 and CDR2 from the germline V gene are KGHSH and LQKENI.

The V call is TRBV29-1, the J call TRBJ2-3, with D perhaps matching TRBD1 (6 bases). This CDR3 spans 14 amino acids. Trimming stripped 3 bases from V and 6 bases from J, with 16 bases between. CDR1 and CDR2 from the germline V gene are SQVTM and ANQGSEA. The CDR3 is CSVEYRVGADTQYF. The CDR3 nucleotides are TGCAGCGTTGAGTACAGGGTCGGGGCGGATACGCAGTATTTT.

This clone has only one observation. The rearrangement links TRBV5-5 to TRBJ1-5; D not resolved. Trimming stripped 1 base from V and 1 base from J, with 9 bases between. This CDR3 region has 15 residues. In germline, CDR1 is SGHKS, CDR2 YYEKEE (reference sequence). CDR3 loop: CASSLHSRSNQPQHF. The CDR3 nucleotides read TGTGCCAGCAGCTTGCACAGCCGGAGCAATCAGCCCCAGCATTTT.

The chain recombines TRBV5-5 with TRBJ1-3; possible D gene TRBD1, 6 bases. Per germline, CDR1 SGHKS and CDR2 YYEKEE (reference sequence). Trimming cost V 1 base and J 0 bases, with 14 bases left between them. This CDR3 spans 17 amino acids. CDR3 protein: CASSLSEGTYSGNTIYF. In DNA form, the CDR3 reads TGTGCCAGCAGCTTGAGTGAGGGGACATACTCTGGAAACACCATATATTTT.

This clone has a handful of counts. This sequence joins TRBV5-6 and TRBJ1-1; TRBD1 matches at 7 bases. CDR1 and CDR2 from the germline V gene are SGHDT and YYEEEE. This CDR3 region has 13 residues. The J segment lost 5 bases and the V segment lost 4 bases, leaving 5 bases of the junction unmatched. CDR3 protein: CASSPSTGTEAFF. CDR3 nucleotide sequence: TGTGCCAGCAGCCCGTCGACAGGGACTGAAGCTTTCTTT.

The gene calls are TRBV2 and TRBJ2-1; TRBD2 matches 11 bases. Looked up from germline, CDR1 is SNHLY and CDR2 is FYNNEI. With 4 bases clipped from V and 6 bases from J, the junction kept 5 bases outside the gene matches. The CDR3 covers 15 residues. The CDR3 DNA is TGTGCCAGCAGTGCGTCCGGGACTAGCGGCAATGAGCAGTTCTTC. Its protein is CASSASGTSGNEQFF. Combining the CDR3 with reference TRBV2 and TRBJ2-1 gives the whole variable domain EPEVTQTPSHQVTQMGQEVILRCVPISNHLYFYWYRQILGQKVEFLVSFYNNEISEKSEIFDDQFSVERPDGSNFTLKIRSTKLEDSAMYFCASSASGTSGNEQFFGPGTRLTVL.

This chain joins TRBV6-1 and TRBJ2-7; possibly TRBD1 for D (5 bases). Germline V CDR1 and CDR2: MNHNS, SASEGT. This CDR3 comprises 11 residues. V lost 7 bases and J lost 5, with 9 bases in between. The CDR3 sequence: CASIRQHEQYF. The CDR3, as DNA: TGTGCCAGCATTAGACAGCACGAGCAGTACTTC.

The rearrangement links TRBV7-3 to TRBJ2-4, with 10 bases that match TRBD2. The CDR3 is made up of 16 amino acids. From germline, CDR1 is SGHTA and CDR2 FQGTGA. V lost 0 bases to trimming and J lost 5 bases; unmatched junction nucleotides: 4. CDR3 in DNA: TGTGCCAGCAGCTTAACGCGGCTAGCGGGAGAAAACATTCAGTACTTC. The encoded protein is CASSLTRLAGENIQYF.

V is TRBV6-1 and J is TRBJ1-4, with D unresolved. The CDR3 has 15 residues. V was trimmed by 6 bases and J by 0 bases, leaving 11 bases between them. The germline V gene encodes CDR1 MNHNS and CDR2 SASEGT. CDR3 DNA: TGTGCCAGCAGCGCGAACGGTGCAACTAATGAAAAACTGTTTTTT. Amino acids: CASSANGATNEKLFF.

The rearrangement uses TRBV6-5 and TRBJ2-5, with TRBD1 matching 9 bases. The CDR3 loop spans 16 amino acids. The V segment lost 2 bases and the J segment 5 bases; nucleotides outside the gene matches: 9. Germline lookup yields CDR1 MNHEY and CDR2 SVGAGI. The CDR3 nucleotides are TGTGCCAGCAGTTACCGAGGGACAGGGATTAGGGAGACCCAGTACTTC. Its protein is CASSYRGTGIRETQYF.

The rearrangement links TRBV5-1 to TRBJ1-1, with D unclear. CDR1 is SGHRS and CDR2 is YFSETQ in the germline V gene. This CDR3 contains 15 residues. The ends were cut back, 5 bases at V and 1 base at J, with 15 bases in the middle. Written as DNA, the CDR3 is TGCGCCAGCAGTTTAACAAATCCAGGGAACACTGAAGCTTTCTTT. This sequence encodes CASSLTNPGNTEAFF.

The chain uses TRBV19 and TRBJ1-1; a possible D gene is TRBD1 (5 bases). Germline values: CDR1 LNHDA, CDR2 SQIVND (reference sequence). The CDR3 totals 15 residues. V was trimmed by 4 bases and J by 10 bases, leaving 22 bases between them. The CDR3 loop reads CASSTKPGSQAGAFF. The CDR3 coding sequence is TGTGCCAGTAGTACCAAACCCGGGTCACAGGCTGGAGCTTTCTTT.

The CDR3 protein is CASSLAGSPQETQYF. DNA for the CDR3: TGTGCCAGCAGCTTAGCGGGGAGCCCCCAAGAGACCCAGTACTTC. The rearrangement uses TRBV7-8 and TRBJ2-5; possible D gene TRBD2, 5 bases. CDR3 length equals 15 residues. The V end was cut by 0 bases, the J end by 1 base, with 9 bases between. Germline V gene data show CDR1 as SGHVS and CDR2 as FQNEAQ.

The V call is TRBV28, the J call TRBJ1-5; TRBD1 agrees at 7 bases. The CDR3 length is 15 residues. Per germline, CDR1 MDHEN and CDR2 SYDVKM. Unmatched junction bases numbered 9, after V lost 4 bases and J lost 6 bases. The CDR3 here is CASSSSQGEVQPQHF. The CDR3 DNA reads TGTGCCAGCAGTTCGAGCCAGGGGGAGGTTCAGCCCCAGCATTTT. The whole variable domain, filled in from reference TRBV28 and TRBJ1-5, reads DVKVTQSSRYLVKRTGEKVFLECVQDMDHENMFWYRQDPGLGLRLIYFSYDVKMKEKGDIPEGYSVSREKKERFSLILESASTNQTSMYLCASSSSQGEVQPQHFGDGTRLSIL.

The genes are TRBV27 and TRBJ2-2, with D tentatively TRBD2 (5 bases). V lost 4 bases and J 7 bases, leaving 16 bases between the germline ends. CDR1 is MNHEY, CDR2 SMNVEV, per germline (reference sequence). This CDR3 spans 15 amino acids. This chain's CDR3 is CASSYLLAGIGELFF. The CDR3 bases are TGTGCCAGCAGTTACCTTTTAGCCGGGATCGGGGAGCTGTTTTTT.

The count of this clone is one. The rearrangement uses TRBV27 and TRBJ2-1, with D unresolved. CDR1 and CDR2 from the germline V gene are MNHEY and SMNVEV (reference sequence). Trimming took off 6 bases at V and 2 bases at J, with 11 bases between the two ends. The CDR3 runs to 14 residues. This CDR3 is CASRLLSPYNEQFF. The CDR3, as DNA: TGTGCCAGCAGGCTTTTGAGCCCCTACAATGAGCAGTTCTTC.

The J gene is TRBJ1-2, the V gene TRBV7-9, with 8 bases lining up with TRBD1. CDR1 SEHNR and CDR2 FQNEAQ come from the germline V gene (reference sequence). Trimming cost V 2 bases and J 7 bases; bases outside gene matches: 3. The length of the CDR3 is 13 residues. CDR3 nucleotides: TGTGCCAGCAGCTTATCAGGGGGCTCTGGCTACACCTTC. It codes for CASSLSGGSGYTF.